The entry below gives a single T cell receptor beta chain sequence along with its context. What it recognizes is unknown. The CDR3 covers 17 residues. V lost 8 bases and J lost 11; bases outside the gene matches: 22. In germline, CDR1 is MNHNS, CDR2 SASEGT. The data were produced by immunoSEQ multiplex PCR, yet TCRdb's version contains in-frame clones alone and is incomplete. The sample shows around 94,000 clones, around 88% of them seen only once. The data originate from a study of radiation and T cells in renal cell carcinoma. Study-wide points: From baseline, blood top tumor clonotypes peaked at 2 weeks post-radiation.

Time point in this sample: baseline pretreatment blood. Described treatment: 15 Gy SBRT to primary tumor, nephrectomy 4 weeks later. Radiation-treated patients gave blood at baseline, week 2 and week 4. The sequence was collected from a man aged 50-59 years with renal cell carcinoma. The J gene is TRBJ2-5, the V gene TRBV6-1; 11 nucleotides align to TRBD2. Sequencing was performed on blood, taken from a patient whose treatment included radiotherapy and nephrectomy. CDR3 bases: TGTGCCAGCCGTGGCAGGTTGGAACTAGCGGGAGTCGGTAGGCAGTACTTC. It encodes CASRGRLELAGVGRQYF.